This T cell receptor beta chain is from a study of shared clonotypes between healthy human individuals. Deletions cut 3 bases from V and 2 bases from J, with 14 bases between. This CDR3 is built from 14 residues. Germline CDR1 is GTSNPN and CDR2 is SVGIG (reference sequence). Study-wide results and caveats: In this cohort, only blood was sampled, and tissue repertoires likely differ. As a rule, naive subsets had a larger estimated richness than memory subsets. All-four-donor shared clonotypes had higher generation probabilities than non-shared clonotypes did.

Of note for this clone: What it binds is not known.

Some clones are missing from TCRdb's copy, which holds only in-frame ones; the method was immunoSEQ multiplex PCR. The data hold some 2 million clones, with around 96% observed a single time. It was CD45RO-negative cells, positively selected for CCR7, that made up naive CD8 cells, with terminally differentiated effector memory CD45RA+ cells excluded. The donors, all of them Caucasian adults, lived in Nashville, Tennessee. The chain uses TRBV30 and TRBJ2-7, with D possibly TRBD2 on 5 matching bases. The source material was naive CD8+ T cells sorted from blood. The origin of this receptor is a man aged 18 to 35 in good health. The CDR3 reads CAWSGGQVAYEQYF. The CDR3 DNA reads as TGTGCCTGGAGCGGCGGGCAGGTCGCCTACGAGCAGTACTTC.